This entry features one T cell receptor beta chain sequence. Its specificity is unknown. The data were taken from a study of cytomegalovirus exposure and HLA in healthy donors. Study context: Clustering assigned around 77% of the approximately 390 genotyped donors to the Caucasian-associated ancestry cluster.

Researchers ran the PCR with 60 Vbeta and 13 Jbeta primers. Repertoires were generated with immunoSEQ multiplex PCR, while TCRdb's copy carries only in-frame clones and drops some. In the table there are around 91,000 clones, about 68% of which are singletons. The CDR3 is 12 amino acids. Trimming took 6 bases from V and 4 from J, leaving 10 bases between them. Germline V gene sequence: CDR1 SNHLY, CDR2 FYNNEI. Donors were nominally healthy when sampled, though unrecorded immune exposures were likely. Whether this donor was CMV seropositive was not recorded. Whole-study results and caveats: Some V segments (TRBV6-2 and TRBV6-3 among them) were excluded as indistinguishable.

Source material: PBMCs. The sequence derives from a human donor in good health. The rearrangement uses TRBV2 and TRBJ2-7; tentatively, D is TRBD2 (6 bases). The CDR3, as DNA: TGTGCCAGCAGGGGGGGTGTATACGAGCAGTACTTC. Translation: CASRGGVYEQYF.